This T cell receptor (beta chain) comes out of a study of OX40 agonist ivuxolimab in advanced cancers. In terms of the full investigation: Ivuxolimab was an agonistic, fully human IgG2 monoclonal antibody directed against OX40 (CD134), a costimulatory receptor. Intravenous ivuxolimab was administered to patients every 2 weeks at six dose levels: 0.01, 0.1, 0.3, 1.5, 3 and 10 mg/kg. Of the roughly 50 dose-escalation patients, hepatocellular carcinoma was present in some 19, melanoma in roughly 15, renal cell carcinoma in 9 and head and neck cancer in 9. In the dose-escalation cohort, approximately 83% of patients were male, and the mean age was roughly 60 years with a range of about 23 to 79. Prior anti-PD-1, anti-PD-L1 or anti-CTLA-4 therapy was permitted, and about 40% of dose-escalation patients had received checkpoint inhibitors. Three dose-escalation patients achieved partial responses, one with hepatocellular carcinoma and two with cutaneous melanoma. Peripheral TCRbeta sequencing was intended to test whether TCR sequence diversity was altered and clonal T-cell expansion was caused by ivuxolimab. The monotherapy dose-escalation portion (N of about 50 patients) of the phase I ivuxolimab trial is reported in the paper.

On this clone: Its cognate antigen has yet to be identified. Base-call qualities are not available, and no considerably larger clone is one nucleotide away.

The junction shows trimming of 4 bases on V and 4 bases on J, plus 18 bases between the germline ends. From the germline V gene, CDR1 is SGDLS and CDR2 is YYNGEE. The CDR3 numbers 16 residues from cysteine through phenylalanine. The CDR3 DNA has 48 bases and is translated from base 1. The paper as a whole reports these results and caveats: In partial responders in the 0.1-3.0 mg/kg groups, normalized peripheral clonal expansion was found to be among the lowest, especially among CD8+ T cells. Clonal expansion of both CD4+ and CD8+ blood T cells was observed from baseline to week 6 at doses 0.1 to 3.0 mg/kg. Low levels of normalized T-cell clonal expansion were also seen in some patients who did not respond. After ivuxolimab, CD8+ T cells had more expanded clones than CD4+ T cells on average. Antigen specificity was not determined for the clonally expanded peripheral T cells.

Genomic DNA was isolated from the sorted cells so that the TCRbeta CDR3 region could be sequenced. The immunoSEQ Assay was used for sequencing of TCRbeta CDR3 regions. As stored in TCRdb, this immuneACCESS dataset retains in-frame rearrangements with V and J assigned. A fraction of the clones does not appear; measured against another copy, unresolved V genes explain less than half of the discrepancy, and the remainder lacks a known reason. A total of more than 50,000 clones appear in this sample, 80% to 95% of them only once. Jointly, the top ten make up around 12% of the sample. The trial excluded patients who had a history of autoimmune disease or who were on systemic immunosuppression. In every dose cohort, peripheral blood was drawn for TCR sequencing at baseline, cycle 4 day 1, and cycle 7 day 1. Samples were obtained from an open-label, multicenter, first-in-human phase I dose-escalation trial of ivuxolimab. Adults with locally advanced or metastatic melanoma, renal cell, hepatocellular, or head and neck squamous cell carcinoma were enrolled in the trial. Before TCR sequencing, CD4+ T cells and CD8+ T cells from peripheral blood were sorted into separate populations.

Sample: CD4+ or CD8+ T cells sorted from blood, taken in a trial of the OX40 agonist ivuxolimab. The chain couples TRBV9 to TRBJ1-3; TRBD1 is a weak D gene call, 5 bases matching. This TCR was recovered from an adult with an advanced solid tumor such as melanoma, head and neck, liver or kidney cancer. CDR3 region: CASSPGGSAPGNTIYF. DNA sequence: TGTGCCAGCAGCCCGGGGGGAAGTGCTCCGGGAAACACCATATATTTT. Where the CDR3 stops, the reference TRBV9 and TRBJ1-3 genes take over; the full variable domain is DSGVTQTPKHLITATGQRVTLRCSPRSGDLSVYWYQQSLDQGLQFLIQYYNGEERAKGNILERFSAQQFPDLHSELNLSSLELGDSALYFCASSPGGSAPGNTIYFGEGSWLTVV.